Listed here is a single TCR beta chain. The junction shows a germline mismatch at one end, possibly a read error. These data originate in a study of T cells in Graves' hyperthyroidism and ophthalmopathy. Amplified TCR beta CDR3 regions derived from RNA transcripts. Using the HTBI primer set, a first-round RT-PCR was run on the TCR CDR3. TCRdb re-analysed the multiplex PCR reads in MiXCR, keeping a single row per CDR3 protein. This sample has under 600,000 distinct CDR3 sequences, with more than 15% found just once. Germline values: CDR1 SGDLS, CDR2 YYNGEE. The CDR3 runs 15 residues. The chain carries TRBV9 and TRBJ2-1, with D unresolved. The sequenced material came from blood. This sequence was found in a middle-aged woman with Graves' ophthalmopathy. The CDR3 coding sequence is TGTGCCAGCAGCGTAGGGAGTCCGGAGTTCAATGAGCAGCTCTTC. As protein: CASSVGSPEFNEQLF.